Presented here are 2 T cell receptor beta chains from one specimen sequenced in a study of cytomegalovirus exposure and HLA in healthy donors. PCR was performed using 60 Vbeta and 13 Jbeta primers. Method: immunoSEQ multiplex PCR; TCRdb's copy keeps in-frame clones and lacks some. The data contain about 120,000 clones, around 77% of them singletons. Sample: PBMCs. Every receptor here comes from a man aged 45-65 years in good health and CMV-seropositive.

The V call is TRBV7-9, the J call TRBJ1-5, with TRBD1 matching over 9 bases. CDR1 is SEHNR, CDR2 FQNEAQ, per germline (reference sequence). The CDR3 contains 14 residues. The ends lost 4 bases at V and 7 bases at J; junction bases unmatched: 5. CDR3 in DNA: TGTGCCAGCAGCTCCGGGACAGGGCGGCAGCCCCAGCATTTT. Translated, it gives CASSSGTGRQPQHF.

The rearrangement joins TRBV18 to TRBJ1-1; maybe TRBD1 (5 bases). Germline CDR1 and CDR2: KGHSH and LQKENI. This CDR3 is built from 14 residues. V was shortened by 3 bases and J by 7 bases, with 15 bases between the two germline ends. In nucleotides, the CDR3 is TGTGCCAGCTCACCCGGGCGGGGCGCCTTTGAAGCTTTCTTT. Protein: CASSPGRGAFEAFF.